One and the same sample provided the 23 T cell receptor beta chains below, sequenced in a study of PD-1 blockade in classical Hodgkin lymphoma. Measured with immunoSEQ multiplex PCR; TCRdb has only the in-frame clones, and not every one. This repertoire shows approximately 60,000 clones, 88% found once; its top ten account for approximately 12%. Exposure to brentuximab vedotin varied, and each patient had relapsed following autologous stem cell transplantation. This specimen consisted of peripheral blood mononuclear cells (PBMCs), obtained at baseline. All receptors derive from a human donor with classical Hodgkin lymphoma.

V gene TRBV5-1 combines with J gene TRBJ2-7; no clear D gene. The germline V gene encodes CDR1 SGHRS and CDR2 YFSETQ. The CDR3 runs to 15 residues. The germline V and J ends were trimmed by 0 bases and 0 bases, with 10 bases remaining between them. The CDR3 sequence is CASSLEWLSSYEQYF. CDR3 in DNA: TGCGCCAGCAGCTTGGAATGGTTATCCTCCTACGAGCAGTACTTC.

J is TRBJ2-5 and V is TRBV10-1, with TRBD1 matching over 11 bases. Losses at the gene ends were 6 bases for V and 4 bases for J; bases not matched to a gene: 16. This CDR3 spans 18 amino acids. Germline V gene lookup returns CDR1 WNHNN and CDR2 SYGVQD (reference sequence). Written as DNA, the CDR3 is TGCGCCAGCAGCTTTCCGTCTATTGGGGACAGGGGGAGAGAGACCCAGTACTTC. Amino acids: CASSFPSIGDRGRETQYF.

The chain has TRBV6-5 and TRBJ1-6; D is unresolved. Trimming removed 2 bases at V and 7 bases at J, with 12 bases between. Germline V CDR1 and CDR2: MNHEY, SVGAGI. The CDR3 contains 15 residues. The DNA for the CDR3 is TGTGCCAGCAGTTACGGTGTAGGGCAGAATTCACCCCTCCACTTT. It codes for CASSYGVGQNSPLHF.

Within the sample, this clone is large. J is TRBJ1-4 and V is TRBV15; D perhaps matches TRBD1 (5 bases). Germline V gene data show CDR1 as LNHNV and CDR2 as YYDKDF (reference sequence). V dropped 6 bases and J dropped 0 bases, with 8 bases sitting between them. The CDR3 is made up of 14 amino acids. The CDR3 protein is CATSQGATNEKLFF. DNA for the CDR3: TGTGCCACCAGTCAGGGCGCAACTAATGAAAAACTGTTTTTT.

V usage is TRBV28 and J usage is TRBJ1-1; 8 positions match TRBD1. Germline values: CDR1 MDHEN, CDR2 SYDVKM. V was pared by 7 bases and J by 0 bases, with 16 bases of the junction left unmatched. The CDR3 is 18 residues long. The CDR3 reads CASIPFVWTGTMNTEAFF. CDR3 nucleotide sequence: TGTGCCAGCATCCCTTTCGTCTGGACAGGGACCATGAACACTGAAGCTTTCTTT.

V gene TRBV12-5 combines with J gene TRBJ2-1; D is unresolved. V lost 6 bases and J lost 7, with 13 bases in between. Germline assignment: CDR1 LGHNT and CDR2 FRNRAP. The CDR3 is 13 amino acids. The CDR3 DNA reads TGTGCTAGTGGCAAAGATCGGTGGAATGAGCAGTTCTTC. Its protein product is CASGKDRWNEQFF.

J is TRBJ2-7 and V is TRBV27, with TRBD2 matching 9 bases. The CDR3 is made up of 15 amino acids. Germline V lookup: CDR1 MNHEY, CDR2 SMNVEV (reference sequence). The V segment lost 8 bases and the J segment 0 bases; nucleotides outside the gene matches: 8. The CDR3 sequence is CASAGGDTHSYEQYF. CDR3 DNA sequence: TGTGCCAGCGCGGGGGGGGACACACACTCCTACGAGCAGTACTTC.

The J gene is TRBJ2-7, the V gene TRBV7-9, with D tentatively TRBD2 (6 bases). V was shortened by 1 base and J by 6 bases, with 13 bases between the two germline ends. Germline loops: CDR1 SEHNR, CDR2 FQNEAQ (reference sequence). The CDR3 has 14 amino acids. The CDR3 reads CASSLDAGRGEQYF. CDR3 DNA sequence: TGTGCCAGCAGCTTAGATGCAGGGCGGGGCGAGCAGTACTTC.

This chain joins TRBV6-5 and TRBJ1-1, with D possibly matching TRBD1 (6 bases). The germline V and J ends were trimmed by 5 bases and 8 bases, with 9 bases remaining between them. The germline CDR1 and CDR2 sequences are MNHEY and SVGAGI. The CDR3 sequence is 11 residues long. The CDR3 DNA reads TGTGCCAGCAGTCGGGACATAGAAGCTTTCTTT. Protein sequence: CASSRDIEAFF.

The chain links TRBV6-6 to TRBJ2-3, with 10 bases that match TRBD2. Trimming at V came to 6 bases and at J to 0 bases, leaving 3 bases not matched to a gene. Germline CDR1 is MNHNY and CDR2 is SVGAGI (reference sequence). The CDR3 runs to 15 residues. The CDR3: CASSQAGGSTDTQYF. The CDR3 DNA sequence: TGTGCCAGCAGCCAAGCGGGGGGGAGCACAGATACGCAGTATTTT.

This sequence joins TRBV18 and TRBJ2-2; no definite D call. V was pared by 3 bases and J by 1 base, with 3 bases between. Germline assignment: CDR1 KGHSH and CDR2 LQKENI. The CDR3 covers 13 residues. CDR3 amino acids: CASSPKNTGELFF. The CDR3 DNA reads TGTGCCAGCTCACCCAAGAACACCGGGGAGCTGTTTTTT.

The chain carries TRBV18 and TRBJ1-3; possibly TRBD1 for D (6 bases). V shed 1 base and J shed 1 base, with 14 bases lying between them. CDR3 length: 17 residues. The V gene's germline CDR1 is KGHSH and CDR2 LQKENI. The CDR3: CASSPLLNRESGNTIYF. The CDR3 nucleotides are TGTGCCAGCTCACCACTATTGAACAGGGAGTCTGGAAACACCATATATTTT.

The table lists this clone with a few counts. The V call is TRBV28, the J call TRBJ2-3, with 9 bases lining up with TRBD2. The trim removed 6 bases at V and 2 bases at J, leaving 6 bases unmatched. The germline gives CDR1 MDHEN, CDR2 SYDVKM. The CDR3 contains 15 residues. The CDR3 region has the DNA TGTGCCAGCAGCAAACTAGCGGGTTACACAGATACGCAGTATTTT. Translated, it gives CASSKLAGYTDTQYF.

The count of this clone is one. The chain is built from TRBV18 and TRBJ2-2; D is possibly TRBD1 (6 bases). The germline gives CDR1 KGHSH, CDR2 LQKENI. Trimming removed 5 bases from V and 7 bases from J, with 17 bases in between. The CDR3 has 15 amino acids. CDR3: CASSGVRGTDGELFF. CDR3 DNA sequence: TGTGCCAGCTCAGGAGTCAGGGGAACTGACGGGGAGCTGTTTTTT.

The V and J genes are TRBV5-5 and TRBJ1-5; D unclear. V lost 0 bases, J lost 3 bases, and 10 bases lay in between. Germline CDR1 is SGHKS and CDR2 is YYEKEE (reference sequence). CDR3 length: 15 residues. CDR3 sequence reads: CASSLDRLPNQPQHF. CDR3 nucleotide sequence: TGTGCCAGCAGCTTGGACAGACTTCCCAATCAGCCCCAGCATTTT. The full variable domain, completed using reference TRBV5-5 and TRBJ1-5, is DAGVTQSPTHLIKTRGQQVTLRCSPISGHKSVSWYQQVLGQGPQFIFQYYEKEERGRGNFPDRFSARQFPNYSSELNVNALLLGDSALYLCASSLDRLPNQPQHFGDGTRLSIL.

The J gene is TRBJ2-5, the V gene TRBV5-1, with a tentative D call TRBD2 (6 bases). Germline lookup yields CDR1 SGHRS and CDR2 YFSETQ. Deletions cut 2 bases from V and 0 bases from J, with 11 bases between. There are 15 residues in the CDR3. The CDR3 here is CASSFRRVDQETQYF. For the CDR3, the DNA is TGCGCCAGCAGCTTTCGGAGGGTTGACCAAGAGACCCAGTACTTC.

The V gene is TRBV6-1, the J gene TRBJ1-2; D is unclear. Germline V CDR1 and CDR2: MNHNS, SASEGT. V dropped 4 bases and J dropped 7 bases, with 10 bases sitting between them. This CDR3 region has 12 residues. The CDR3 spells CASSVDISGYTF. DNA of the CDR3: TGTGCCAGCAGTGTAGACATTTCTGGCTACACCTTC.

This chain joins TRBV6-1 and TRBJ1-2; D is perhaps TRBD1 (6 bases). V lost 6 bases and J 8 bases, leaving 19 bases between the germline ends. CDR3 length equals 14 residues. The germline gives CDR1 MNHNS, CDR2 SASEGT. CDR3 DNA: TGTGCCAGCAGCTCACAGGGAGGTGGTGCGGGCTACACCTTC. This gives the protein CASSSQGGGAGYTF.

The chain carries TRBV4-2 and TRBJ2-3, with D tentatively TRBD2 (7 bases). From germline, CDR1 is LGHNA and CDR2 YNFKEQ. Trimming removed 0 bases at V and 1 base at J, with 11 bases between. The CDR3 is 16 residues long. DNA for the CDR3: TGTGCCAGCAGCCAAGACGGGGGGCGGGGCACAGATACGCAGTATTTT. Translation: CASSQDGGRGTDTQYF.

This chain connects TRBV10-3 to TRBJ2-3; 7 bases align to TRBD1. Per germline, CDR1 ENHRY and CDR2 SYGVKD. The J segment lost 4 bases and the V segment lost 6 bases, leaving 16 bases of the junction unmatched. This CDR3 comprises 17 residues. The CDR3 sequence is CAISEGQYFTLPDTQYF. CDR3 sequence (DNA): TGTGCCATCAGCGAGGGACAGTACTTTACCCTCCCAGATACGCAGTATTTT.

The chain combines TRBV6-1 with TRBJ1-2; the D gene is possibly TRBD1 (6 bases). The CDR3 is 14 amino acids. Germline CDR1 is MNHNS and CDR2 is SASEGT. Trimming removed 7 bases from V and 4 bases from J, with 16 bases in between. The CDR3 DNA reads TGTGCCAGCACGAGGGGGTTTCAAAGCTATGGCTACACCTTC. The encoded protein is CASTRGFQSYGYTF.

The DNA of the CDR3 is TGTGCCAGCAGCCAATCTGGAGAGGGCAGCAATCAGCCCCAGCATTTT. It yields the protein CASSQSGEGSNQPQHF. The rearrangement joins TRBV4-2 to TRBJ1-5, with D uncertain. This CDR3 is 16 amino acids long. The V end lost 2 bases, the J end lost 1 base, and 12 bases lay between the germline ends. Germline values: CDR1 LGHNA, CDR2 YNFKEQ.

V usage is TRBV6-6 and J usage is TRBJ1-4, with 11 positions matching TRBD1. The junction had 11 bases not matched to a gene; V was cut back by 6 bases and J by 8 bases. This CDR3 comprises 16 residues. The germline CDR1 and CDR2 sequences are MNHNY and SVGAGI (reference sequence). CDR3 sequence: CASRDGQGAGGEKLFF. The CDR3 nucleotides are TGTGCCAGCAGAGACGGACAGGGGGCCGGGGGGGAAAAACTGTTTTTT.